This T cell receptor beta chain stems from a study of regulatory T cells in long-lasting Graves disease. V lost 10 bases, J lost 6 bases, and 9 bases stayed unmatched. Germline assignment: CDR1 ENHRY and CDR2 SYGVKD. The CDR3 contains 14 residues. Arm-PCR of CDR3 regions and iRepertoire HTBI primers were used to build TCR beta libraries. MiXCR, run by TCRdb on the multiplex PCR reads, gives a single entry per CDR3 protein. The table shows about 450,000 distinct CDR3 sequences, with less than 20% occurring only once. Study-wide points: New patients shared fewer public clonotypes (about 1,000) than persistent patients did (roughly 2,500).

Notes on this clonotype: The antigen is undetermined. With a much larger clone just one base away, this may be a read error.

Described time point: newly diagnosed GD, antithyroid drugs for less than 3 months. PBMC-derived RNA was used for the TCR library. The same sample was also used in a study of T cells in Graves' hyperthyroidism and ophthalmopathy. According to that study: Criteria for exclusion of patients were uncontrolled infection, other autoimmune disease, pregnancy or lactation. Most clonotypes expanded in thyroid above 0.001 were likewise present in blood.

The clonotype was recovered from a young woman with Graves disease. The genes are TRBV10-3 and TRBJ2-1; 10 bases fit TRBD2. Sequencing used peripheral blood mononuclear cells (PBMCs), obtained at new diagnosis, from a patient treated with antithyroid drugs. The DNA for the CDR3 is TGTGCCACCCTCGAAGCGGGAGGGAGCAATGAGCAGTTCTTC. Protein product: CATLEAGGSNEQFF.